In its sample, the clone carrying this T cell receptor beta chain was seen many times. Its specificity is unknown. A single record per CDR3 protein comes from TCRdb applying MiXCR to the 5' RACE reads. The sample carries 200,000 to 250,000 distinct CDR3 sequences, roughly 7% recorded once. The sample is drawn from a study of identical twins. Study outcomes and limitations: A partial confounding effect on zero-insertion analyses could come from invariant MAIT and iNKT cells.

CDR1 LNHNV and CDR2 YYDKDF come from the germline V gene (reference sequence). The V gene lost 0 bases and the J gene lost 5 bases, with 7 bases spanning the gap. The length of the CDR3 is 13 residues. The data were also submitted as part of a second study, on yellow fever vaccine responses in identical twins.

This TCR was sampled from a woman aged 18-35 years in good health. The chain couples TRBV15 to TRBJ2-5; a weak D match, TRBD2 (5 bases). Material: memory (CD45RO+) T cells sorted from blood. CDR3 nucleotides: TGTGCCACCAGCAGAGATCCGGGGGAGACCCAGTACTTC. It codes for CATSRDPGETQYF.